These 10 T cell receptor beta chains were all obtained from the same sample, sequenced in a study of shared T cell receptors in the human thymus (dated by TCRdb to about 2021). The library was made by the immunoSEQ multiplex PCR assay. TCRdb re-hosts the immuneACCESS table, in-frame sequences only. Its copies lack some clones; in the studies checked, an unresolved V gene accounts for under half of them, and the cause for the rest is not known. The sample table shows hundreds of thousands of clones, and 78% are seen once. Jointly, the top ten make up about 0.013% of the sample. The same data also contributed to another study, on human thymus T cells.

Sequencing used thymocytes. These TCRs come from a boy in the first two years of life with a congenital heart defect. Donor details come from another sample of the same person, matched by shared clones.

The chain employs TRBV6-6 and TRBJ2-7; weak D call: TRBD2 (5 bases). The CDR3 is 13 amino acids. Germline values: CDR1 MNHNY, CDR2 SVGAGI (reference sequence). V was trimmed by 5 bases and J by 2 bases, leaving 10 bases between them. CDR3 in DNA: TGTGCCAGCAGTAGAGGAGGCACCTACGAGCAGTACTTC. Amino acids: CASSRGGTYEQYF.

V and J are TRBV29-1 and TRBJ2-7; 9 bases align to TRBD2. The CDR3 consists of 12 residues. J was trimmed by 2 bases and V by 7 bases; bases with no gene match: 3. The germline gives CDR1 SQVTM, CDR2 ANQGSEA. This CDR3 is CSAGTSTYEQYF. The CDR3 DNA follows: TGCAGCGCGGGGACTAGCACCTACGAGCAGTACTTC.

This clone was detected once. The J gene is TRBJ2-1, the V gene TRBV6-5; D ambiguous. The V gene's germline CDR1 is MNHEY and CDR2 SVGAGI. Trimming took 4 bases from V and 8 from J, leaving 9 bases between them. The length of the CDR3 is 12 residues. DNA for the CDR3: TGTGCCAGCAGTTCGTATGAGGATGAGCAGTTCTTC. This gives the protein CASSSYEDEQFF.

V gene TRBV30 combines with J gene TRBJ2-1, with 7 nucleotides matching TRBD2. CDR1 and CDR2 (germline): GTSNPN, SVGIG (reference sequence). Losses at the gene ends were 0 bases for V and 15 bases for J; bases not matched to a gene: 11. CDR3 length: 13 amino acids. The CDR3 reads CAWSVIVAGGRFF. The CDR3 DNA is TGTGCCTGGAGTGTGATAGTAGCGGGCGGGCGGTTCTTC.

V usage is TRBV6-5 and J usage is TRBJ2-3; D not certain. CDR1 is MNHEY and CDR2 is SVGAGI in the germline V gene. V was pared by 8 bases and J by 2 bases, with 14 bases between. This CDR3 comprises 14 residues. CDR3 region: CASHPETSTDTQYF. The CDR3 nucleotides read TGTGCCAGCCACCCGGAGACCTCCACAGATACGCAGTATTTT.

The genes are TRBV5-4 and TRBJ2-7; 8 bases align to TRBD1. V was pared by 3 bases and J by 1 base, with 6 bases of the junction left unmatched. CDR1 SGHNT and CDR2 YYREEE come from the germline V gene (reference sequence). The CDR3 runs 15 residues. CDR3 protein: CASSYPGGPSYEQYF. For the CDR3, the DNA is TGTGCCAGCAGCTACCCAGGGGGCCCATCCTACGAGCAGTACTTC. Supplemented by reference TRBV5-4 and TRBJ2-7, the full variable domain reads ETGVTQSPTHLIKTRGQQVTLRCSSQSGHNTVSWYQQALGQGPQFIFQYYREEENGRGNFPPRFSGLQFPNYSSELNVNALELDDSALYLCASSYPGGPSYEQYFGPGTRLTVT.

The J gene is TRBJ2-7, the V gene TRBV6-1; perhaps TRBD1 as D (5 bases). The CDR3 spans 12 residues. The germline CDR1 and CDR2 sequences are MNHNS and SASEGT. Trimming stripped 6 bases from V and 4 bases from J, with 10 bases between. The CDR3 bases are TGTGCCAGCAGCTCAAGGGGTTACGAGCAGTACTTC. It is translated as CASSSRGYEQYF.

This chain's CDR3 is CASSFGLVGQEEQFF. The CDR3 DNA reads as TGTGCCAGCAGCTTTGGGCTAGTTGGACAGGAAGAGCAGTTCTTC. This chain links TRBV7-8 with TRBJ2-1; 7 bases align to TRBD1. This CDR3 has 15 residues. Germline-derived CDR1 and CDR2 are SGHVS and FQNEAQ. V gave up 3 bases and J gave up 10 bases; unmatched junction bases: 12.

The chain recombines TRBV27 with TRBJ1-5; 7 bases map to TRBD1. CDR1 and CDR2 (germline): MNHEY, SMNVEV (reference sequence). The J segment lost 0 bases and the V segment lost 1 base, leaving 3 bases of the junction unmatched. CDR3 size: 16 residues. This CDR3 reads CASSLYGQVSNQPQHF. The CDR3 DNA reads TGTGCCAGCAGTTTATACGGACAGGTTAGCAATCAGCCCCAGCATTTT.

The chain couples TRBV2 to TRBJ1-1; weak D call: TRBD1 (5 bases). CDR3 length equals 14 residues. CDR1 is SNHLY, CDR2 FYNNEI, per germline. The V end lost 6 bases, the J end lost 0 bases, and 11 bases lay between the germline ends. CDR3: CASRGGGVNTEAFF. CDR3 DNA sequence: TGTGCCAGCAGGGGCGGGGGGGTGAACACTGAAGCTTTCTTT.